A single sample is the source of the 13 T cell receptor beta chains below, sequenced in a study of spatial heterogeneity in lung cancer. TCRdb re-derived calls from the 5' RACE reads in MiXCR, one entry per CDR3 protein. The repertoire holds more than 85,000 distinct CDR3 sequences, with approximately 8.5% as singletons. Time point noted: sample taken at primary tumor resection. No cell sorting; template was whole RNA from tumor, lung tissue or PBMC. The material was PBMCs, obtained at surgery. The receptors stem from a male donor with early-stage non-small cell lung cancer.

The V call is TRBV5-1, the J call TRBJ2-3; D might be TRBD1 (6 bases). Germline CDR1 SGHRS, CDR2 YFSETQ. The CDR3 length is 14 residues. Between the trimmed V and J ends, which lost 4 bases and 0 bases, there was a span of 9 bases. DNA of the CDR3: TGCGCCAGCAGCGGAACAGGGAGCACAGATACGCAGTATTTT. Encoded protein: CASSGTGSTDTQYF.

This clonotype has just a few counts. CDR3 sequence: CASSLPGQRQYF. DNA of the CDR3: TGTGCCAGCAGTTTACCGGGACAGAGGCAGTATTTT. The rearrangement joins TRBV6-5 to TRBJ2-3; 7 bases are a match to TRBD1. The junction had 6 bases not matched to a gene; V was cut back by 4 bases and J by 11 bases. The length of the CDR3 is 12 residues. From germline, CDR1 is MNHEY and CDR2 SVGAGI.

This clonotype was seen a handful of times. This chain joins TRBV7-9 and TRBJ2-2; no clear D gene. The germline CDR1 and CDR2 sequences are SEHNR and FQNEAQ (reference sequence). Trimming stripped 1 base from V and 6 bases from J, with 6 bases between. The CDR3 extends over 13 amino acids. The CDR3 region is CASSLDAPGELFF. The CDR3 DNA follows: TGTGCCAGCAGCTTAGACGCTCCCGGGGAGCTGTTTTTT. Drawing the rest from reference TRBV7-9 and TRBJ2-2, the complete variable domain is DTGVSQNPRHKITKRGQNVTFRCDPISEHNRLYWYRQTLGQGPEFLTYFQNEAQLEKSRLLSDRFSAERPKGSFSTLEIQRTEQGDSAMYLCASSLDAPGELFFGEGSRLTVL.

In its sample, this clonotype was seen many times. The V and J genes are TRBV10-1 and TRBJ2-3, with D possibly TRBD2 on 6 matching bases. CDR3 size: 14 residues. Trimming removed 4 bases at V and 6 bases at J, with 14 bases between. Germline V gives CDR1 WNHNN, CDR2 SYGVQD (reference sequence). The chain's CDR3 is CASSVTSAWDTQYF. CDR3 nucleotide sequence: TGCGCCAGCAGTGTGACTAGTGCTTGGGATACGCAGTATTTT.

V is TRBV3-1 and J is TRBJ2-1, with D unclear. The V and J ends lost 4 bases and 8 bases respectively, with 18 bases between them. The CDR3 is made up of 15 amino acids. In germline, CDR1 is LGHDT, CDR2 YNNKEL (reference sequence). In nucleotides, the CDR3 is TGTGCCAGCAGCCTTCTTGAGAAGAGGAAGGATGAGCAGTTCTTC. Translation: CASSLLEKRKDEQFF.

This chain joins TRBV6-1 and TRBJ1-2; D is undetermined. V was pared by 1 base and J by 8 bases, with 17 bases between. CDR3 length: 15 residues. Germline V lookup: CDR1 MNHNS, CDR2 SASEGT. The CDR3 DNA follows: TGTGCCAGCAGTGAAGGGATGTTCGCCGCCGGCGGCTACACCTTC. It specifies CASSEGMFAAGGYTF.

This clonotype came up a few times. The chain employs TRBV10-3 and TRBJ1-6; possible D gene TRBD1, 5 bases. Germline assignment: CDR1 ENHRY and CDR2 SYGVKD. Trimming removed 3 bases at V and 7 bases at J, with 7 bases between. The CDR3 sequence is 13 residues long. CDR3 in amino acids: CAISEDSNSPLHF. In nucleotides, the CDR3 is TGTGCCATCAGTGAAGACAGCAATTCACCCCTCCACTTT.

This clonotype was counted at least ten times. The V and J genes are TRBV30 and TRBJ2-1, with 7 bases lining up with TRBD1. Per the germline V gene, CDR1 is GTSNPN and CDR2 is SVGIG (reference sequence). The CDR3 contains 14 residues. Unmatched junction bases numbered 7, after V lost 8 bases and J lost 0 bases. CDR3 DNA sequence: TGTGCCCTCGACCGGGACAGCTCCTACAATGAGCAGTTCTTC. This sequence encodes CALDRDSSYNEQFF.

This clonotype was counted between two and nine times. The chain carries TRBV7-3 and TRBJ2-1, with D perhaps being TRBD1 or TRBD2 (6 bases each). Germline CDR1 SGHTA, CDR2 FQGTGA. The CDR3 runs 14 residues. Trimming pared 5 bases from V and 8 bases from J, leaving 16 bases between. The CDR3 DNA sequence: TGTGCCAGCAGCCCCGGGGCTCGGGGGCATGAGCAGTTCTTC. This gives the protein CASSPGARGHEQFF.

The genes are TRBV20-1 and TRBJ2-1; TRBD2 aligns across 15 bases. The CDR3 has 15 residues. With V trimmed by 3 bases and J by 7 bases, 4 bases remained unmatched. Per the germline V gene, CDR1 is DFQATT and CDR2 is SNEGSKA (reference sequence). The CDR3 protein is CSASFGLAGGNEQFF. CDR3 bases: TGCAGTGCTAGCTTCGGACTAGCGGGGGGGAATGAGCAGTTCTTC.

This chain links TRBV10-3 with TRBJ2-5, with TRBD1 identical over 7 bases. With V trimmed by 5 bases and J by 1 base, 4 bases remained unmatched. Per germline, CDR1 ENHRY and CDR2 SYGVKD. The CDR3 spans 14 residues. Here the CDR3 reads CAISPGTAQETQYF. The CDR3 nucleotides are TGTGCCATCAGTCCCGGGACAGCCCAAGAGACCCAGTACTTC.

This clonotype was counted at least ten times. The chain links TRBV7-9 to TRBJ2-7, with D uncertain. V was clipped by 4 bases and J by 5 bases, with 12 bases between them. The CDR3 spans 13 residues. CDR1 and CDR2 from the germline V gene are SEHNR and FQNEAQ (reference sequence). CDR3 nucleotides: TGTGCCAGCAGCTCCCCAGTGGGTGACGAGCAGTACTTC. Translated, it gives CASSSPVGDEQYF.

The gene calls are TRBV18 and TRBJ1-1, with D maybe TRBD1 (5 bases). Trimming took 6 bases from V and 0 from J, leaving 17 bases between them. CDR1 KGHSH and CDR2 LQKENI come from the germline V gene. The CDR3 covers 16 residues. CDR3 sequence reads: CASSVGWGKMNTEAFF. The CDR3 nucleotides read TGTGCCAGCTCCGTAGGGTGGGGGAAGATGAACACTGAAGCTTTCTTT.